The 9 T cell receptor beta chains below all came from one sample that was sequenced in a study of T cells in Graves' hyperthyroidism and ophthalmopathy. There were TCR beta CDR3 regions amplified from RNA transcripts. First-round RT-PCR of the TCR CDR3 relied on the HTBI primer set. TCRdb analysed the multiplex PCR reads with MiXCR anew, one entry per CDR3 protein. This table holds about 600,000 distinct CDR3 sequences, roughly 15% found once. Sample: blood. These receptors all stem from a woman aged 50 to 60 with Graves' ophthalmopathy.

This chain links TRBV15 with TRBJ2-7; 12 bases are shared with TRBD2. Germline CDR1 LNHNV, CDR2 YYDKDF (reference sequence). The length of the CDR3 is 13 residues. V lost 5 bases and J lost 7; bases outside the gene matches: 3. The CDR3 nucleotides read TGTGCCACCAGCGAAGGACTAGCGGGAGAGCAGTACTTC. Its protein product is CATSEGLAGEQYF.

The table lists this clonotype with a few counts. The chain is built from TRBV12-3 or TRBV12-4 and TRBJ2-2; TRBD2 matches at 8 bases. The CDR3 has 15 amino acids. V gave up 1 base and J gave up 7 bases; unmatched junction bases: 5. In DNA form, the CDR3 reads TGTGCCAGCAGTTTAGGGCGGGAGGTAAACGGGGAGCTGTTTTTT. Protein: CASSLGREVNGELFF.

This clonotype was detected only a few times. The gene calls are TRBV30 and TRBJ2-7; D call uncertain. The V end lost 3 bases, the J end lost 3 bases, and 21 bases lay between the germline ends. This CDR3 contains 16 residues. Germline V CDR1 and CDR2: GTSNPN, SVGIG (reference sequence). CDR3 nucleotide sequence: TGTGCCTGGAGCCCAACCCCGGAGAAGGGAAGCTACGAGCAGTACTTC. Protein sequence: CAWSPTPEKGSYEQYF.

In this sample, this clonotype turned up a few times. V is TRBV28 and J is TRBJ1-5; a possible D gene is TRBD1 (5 bases). Germline lookup yields CDR1 MDHEN and CDR2 SYDVKM. CDR3 length: 12 residues. The V and J ends lost 5 bases and 7 bases respectively, with 9 bases between them. The CDR3 is CASSGGDQPQHF. DNA for the CDR3: TGTGCCAGCAGTGGGGGGGACCAGCCCCAGCATTTT. Looking up the rest from reference TRBV28 and TRBJ1-5 gives the full variable domain: DVKVTQSSRYLVKRTGEKVFLECVQDMDHENMFWYRQDPGLGLRLIYFSYDVKMKEKGDIPEGYSVSREKKERFSLILESASTNQTSMYLCASSGGDQPQHFGDGTRLSIL.

A few counts support this clonotype. V is TRBV6-1 and J is TRBJ1-4; D might be TRBD1 (6 bases). The CDR3 has 16 residues. V lost 2 bases, J lost 4 bases, and 14 bases lay in between. CDR1 and CDR2 (germline): MNHNS, SASEGT. The CDR3: CASSEFRRGGNEKLFF. The CDR3 nucleotides are TGTGCCAGCAGTGAATTCCGCAGGGGTGGTAATGAAAAACTGTTTTTT.

This clonotype came up a few times. The chain uses TRBV19 and TRBJ2-7; 10 nucleotides line up with TRBD2. There are 16 residues in the CDR3. J gave up 6 bases and V 4 bases, and 12 bases lay outside the gene matches. Germline values: CDR1 LNHDA, CDR2 SQIVND (reference sequence). The CDR3 loop is CASSTFRTSGGGEQYF. CDR3 sequence (DNA): TGTGCCAGTAGTACCTTTCGGACTAGCGGCGGGGGCGAGCAGTACTTC.

This clonotype has ten or more counts. The genes are TRBV27 and TRBJ2-7, with 9 bases aligning to TRBD2. V shed 5 bases and J 6 bases; nucleotides not matched to a gene: 11. The CDR3 extends over 15 amino acids. The germline V gene has CDR1 MNHEY and CDR2 SMNVEV (reference sequence). The CDR3 DNA follows: TGTGCCAGCAGTCCATCAGCGGGAGGCTCTCGCGAGCAGTACTTC. It translates to CASSPSAGGSREQYF.

This chain uses TRBV10-3 with TRBJ1-2; D is unclear. The V and J ends lost 4 bases and 3 bases respectively, with 9 bases between them. The CDR3 covers 13 residues. CDR1 and CDR2 (germline): ENHRY, SYGVKD. The CDR3 region has the DNA TGTGCCATCAGTGTAACGGTGGACTATGGCTACACCTTC. It translates to CAISVTVDYGYTF.

Many counts were recorded for this clonotype. The chain joins TRBV20-1 to TRBJ2-1; D gene uncertain. The germline CDR1 and CDR2 sequences are DFQATT and SNEGSKA (reference sequence). The CDR3 is 16 amino acids. Trimming left V 2 bases short and J 0 bases short, with 14 bases between. Written as DNA, the CDR3 is TGCAGTGCTAGATCCCTTCAGGAAAGCTCCTACAATGAGCAGTTCTTC. Protein: CSARSLQESSYNEQFF.